This TCR beta chain derives from a study of T cells in Graves' hyperthyroidism and ophthalmopathy. Study results and caveats: Researchers report that a 13 V-J model separated ophthalmopathy from stable hyperthyroidism.

It was RNA transcripts that yielded the amplified TCR beta CDR3 regions. Initially, a first-round RT-PCR of the TCR CDR3 employed the HTBI primer set. TCRdb re-analysed the multiplex PCR reads in MiXCR, keeping a single row per CDR3 protein. The table has around 110,000 distinct CDR3 sequences, about 16% seen once. Deletions cut 1 base from V and 4 bases from J, with 19 bases between. CDR1 KGHSH and CDR2 LQKENI come from the germline V gene. This CDR3 spans 17 amino acids. This clonotype was seen ten or more times. Its target is not known. The sequenced material came from blood. The chain couples TRBV18 to TRBJ1-2; D possibly corresponds to TRBD1 (5 bases). The clonotype originates from a woman aged 45-65 years with Graves' hyperthyroidism. The CDR3 coding sequence is TGTGCCAGCTCACCACTCGAATCGGGACCGTCTGGCTATGGCTACACCTTC. Protein sequence: CASSPLESGPSGYGYTF.